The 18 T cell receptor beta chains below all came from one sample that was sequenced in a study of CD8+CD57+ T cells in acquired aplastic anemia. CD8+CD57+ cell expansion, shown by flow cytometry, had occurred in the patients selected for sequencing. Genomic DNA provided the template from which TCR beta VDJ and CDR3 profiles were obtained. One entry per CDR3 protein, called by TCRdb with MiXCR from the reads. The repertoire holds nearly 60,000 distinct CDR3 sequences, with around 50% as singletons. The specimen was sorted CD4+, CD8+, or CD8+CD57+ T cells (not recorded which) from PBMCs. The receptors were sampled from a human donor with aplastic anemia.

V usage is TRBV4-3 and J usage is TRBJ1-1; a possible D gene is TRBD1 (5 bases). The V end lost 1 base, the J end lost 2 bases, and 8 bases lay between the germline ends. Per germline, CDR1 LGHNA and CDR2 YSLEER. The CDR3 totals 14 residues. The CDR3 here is CASSQVRDNTEAFF. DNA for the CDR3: TGCGCCAGCAGCCAAGTCAGGGATAACACTGAAGCTTTCTTT.

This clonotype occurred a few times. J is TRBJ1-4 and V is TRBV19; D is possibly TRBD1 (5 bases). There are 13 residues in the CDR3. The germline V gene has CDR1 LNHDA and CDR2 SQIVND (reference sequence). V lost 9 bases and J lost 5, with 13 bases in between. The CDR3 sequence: CASATGPNEKLFF. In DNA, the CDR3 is TGTGCCAGCGCCACGGGGCCCAATGAAAAACTGTTTTTT.

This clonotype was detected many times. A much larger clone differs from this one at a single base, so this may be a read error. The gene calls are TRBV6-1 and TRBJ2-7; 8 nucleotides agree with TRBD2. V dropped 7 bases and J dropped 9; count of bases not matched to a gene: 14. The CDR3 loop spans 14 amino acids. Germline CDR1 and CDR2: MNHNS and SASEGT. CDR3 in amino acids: CASTHRGGRGPQYV. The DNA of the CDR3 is TGTGCCAGCACCCATCGGGGGGGACGGGGTCCGCAGTACGTC.

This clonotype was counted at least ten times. The CDR3 reads CASSQQAGQETQYF. As DNA, the CDR3 is TGTGCCAGCAGCCAGCAAGCGGGGCAAGAGACCCAGTACTTC. V and J are TRBV7-7 and TRBJ2-5; 7 positions agree with TRBD2. The germline gives CDR1 SSHAT, CDR2 FNYEAQ (reference sequence). Germline trimming cut 5 bases from V and 2 bases from J; bases unmatched to any gene: 5. The CDR3 length is 14 residues.

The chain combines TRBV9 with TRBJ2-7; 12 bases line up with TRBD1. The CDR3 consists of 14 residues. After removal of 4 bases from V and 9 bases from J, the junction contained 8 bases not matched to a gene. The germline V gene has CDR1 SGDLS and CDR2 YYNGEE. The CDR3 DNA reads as TGTGCCAGCAGCCCGGACCCGGGACAGGGGGCGCAGTACTTC. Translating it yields CASSPDPGQGAQYF.

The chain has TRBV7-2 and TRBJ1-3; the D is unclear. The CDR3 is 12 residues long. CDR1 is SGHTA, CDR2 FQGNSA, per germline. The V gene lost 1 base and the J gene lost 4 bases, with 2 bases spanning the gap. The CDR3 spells CASSLVGNTIYF. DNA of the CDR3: TGTGCCAGCAGCTTAGTGGGAAACACCATATATTTT.

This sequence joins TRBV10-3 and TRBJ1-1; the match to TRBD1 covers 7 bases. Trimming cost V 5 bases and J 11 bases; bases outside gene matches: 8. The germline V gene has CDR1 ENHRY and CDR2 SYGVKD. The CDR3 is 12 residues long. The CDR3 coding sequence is TGTGCCATCAGTAGACAGGGCTGGGATGCTTTCTTT. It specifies CAISRQGWDAFF.

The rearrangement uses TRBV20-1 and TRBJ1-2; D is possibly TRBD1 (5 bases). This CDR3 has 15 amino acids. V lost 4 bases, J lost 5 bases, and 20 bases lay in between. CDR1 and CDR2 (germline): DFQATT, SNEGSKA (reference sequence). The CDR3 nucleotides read TGCAGTGCTACACAAGGTGGGGGATCTGGTTATGGCTACACCTTC. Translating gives CSATQGGGSGYGYTF.

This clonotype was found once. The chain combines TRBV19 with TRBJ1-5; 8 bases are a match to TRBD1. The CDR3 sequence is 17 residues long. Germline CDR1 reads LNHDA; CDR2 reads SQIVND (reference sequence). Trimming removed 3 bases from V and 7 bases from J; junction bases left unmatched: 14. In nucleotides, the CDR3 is TGTGCCAGTAGTATCGGACAGGGCGCTCCGATGAGGCAGCCCCAGCATTTT. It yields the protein CASSIGQGAPMRQPQHF.

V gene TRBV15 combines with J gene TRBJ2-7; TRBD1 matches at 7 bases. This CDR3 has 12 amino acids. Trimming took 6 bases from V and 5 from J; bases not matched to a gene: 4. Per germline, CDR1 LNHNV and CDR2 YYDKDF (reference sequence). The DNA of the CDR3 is TGTGCCACCAGTAAGGGGGCTAACGAGCAGTACTTC. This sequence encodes CATSKGANEQYF.

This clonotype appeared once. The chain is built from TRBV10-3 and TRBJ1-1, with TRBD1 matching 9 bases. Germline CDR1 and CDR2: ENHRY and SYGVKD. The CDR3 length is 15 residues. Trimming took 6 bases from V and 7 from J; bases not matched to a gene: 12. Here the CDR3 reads CAISRQGEGSGEAFF. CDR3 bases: TGTGCCATCAGCCGACAGGGGGAAGGTTCCGGTGAAGCTTTCTTT.

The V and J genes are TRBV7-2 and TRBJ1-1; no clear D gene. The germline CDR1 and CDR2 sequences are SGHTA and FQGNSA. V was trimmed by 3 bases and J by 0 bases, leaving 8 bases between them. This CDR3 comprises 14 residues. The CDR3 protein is CASSFNSLNTEAFF. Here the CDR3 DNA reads TGTGCCAGCAGCTTTAACAGCTTGAACACTGAAGCTTTCTTT.

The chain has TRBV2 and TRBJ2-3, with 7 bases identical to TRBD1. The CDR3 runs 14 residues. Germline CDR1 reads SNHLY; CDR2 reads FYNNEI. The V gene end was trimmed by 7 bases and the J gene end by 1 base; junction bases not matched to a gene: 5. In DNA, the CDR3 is TGTGCCAGCAATCGACAGGGTGGCACAGATACGCAGTATTTT. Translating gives CASNRQGGTDTQYF.

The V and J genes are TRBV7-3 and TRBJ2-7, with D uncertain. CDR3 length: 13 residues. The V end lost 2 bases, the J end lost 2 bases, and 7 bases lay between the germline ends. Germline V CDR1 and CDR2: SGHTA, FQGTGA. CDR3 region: CASSLQPAYEQYF. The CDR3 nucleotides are TGTGCCAGCAGCTTACAGCCGGCCTACGAGCAGTACTTC. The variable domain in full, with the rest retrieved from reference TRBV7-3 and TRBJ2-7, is GAGVSQTPSNKVTEKGKYVELRCDPISGHTALYWYRQSLGQGPEFLIYFQGTGAADDSGLPNDRFFAVRPEGSVSTLKIQRTERGDSAVYLCASSLQPAYEQYFGPGTRLTVT.

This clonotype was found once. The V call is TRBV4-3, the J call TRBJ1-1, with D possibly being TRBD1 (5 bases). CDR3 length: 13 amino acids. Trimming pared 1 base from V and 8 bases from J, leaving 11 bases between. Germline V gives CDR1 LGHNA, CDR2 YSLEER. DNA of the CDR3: TGCGCCAGCAGCCAAGGGGGGATAATGGAAGCTTTCTTT. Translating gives CASSQGGIMEAFF.

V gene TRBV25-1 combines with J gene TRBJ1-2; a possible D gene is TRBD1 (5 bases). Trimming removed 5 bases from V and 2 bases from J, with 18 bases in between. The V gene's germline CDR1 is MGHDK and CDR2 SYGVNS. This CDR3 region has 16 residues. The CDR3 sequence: CASSPRGFKPNYGYTF. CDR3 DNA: TGTGCCAGCAGTCCAAGGGGCTTTAAACCAAACTATGGCTACACCTTC.

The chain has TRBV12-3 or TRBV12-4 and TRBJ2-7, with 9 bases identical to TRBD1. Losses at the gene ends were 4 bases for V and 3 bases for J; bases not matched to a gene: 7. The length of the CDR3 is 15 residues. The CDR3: CASSSRDRVHYEQYF. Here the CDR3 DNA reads TGTGCCAGCAGTTCCCGGGACAGGGTTCACTACGAGCAGTACTTC.

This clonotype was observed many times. This CDR3 reads CASSLDGYEQYF. The CDR3 region has the DNA TGTGCCAGCAGTCTTGACGGTTACGAGCAGTACTTC. The chain uses TRBV27 and TRBJ2-7; D gene unclear. The CDR3 runs 12 residues. CDR1 is MNHEY, CDR2 SMNVEV, per germline (reference sequence). Trimming cost V 5 bases and J 4 bases, with 9 bases left between them.